The present entry profiles one TCR beta chain with its context. The antigen remains undetermined. The sample belongs to a study of T cells expressing NK-cell markers. Study details: The sequencing cohort of eight donors included seven HCMV-seropositive individuals and one seronegative individual.

Generation of TCR beta cDNA was performed by 5'RACE template switching incorporating UMIs. TCRdb reprocessed the 5' RACE reads; each CDR3 protein has one entry and no DNA is given. The repertoire shows some 300,000 distinct CDR3 sequences; the top ten hold 0.3% to 0.45%. The study, taken as a whole, reports: CD8+ T cells in roughly six donors included dominant NKG2C+ clonotypes at roughly 1.0-7.0%. No clear determination of HCMV specificity was made for expanded NKG2C+ T cell clones.

There are 19 residues in the CDR3. Germline assignment: CDR1 LGHNT and CDR2 FRNRAP. The sample consisted of blood T cells: a sorted CD56 or NKG2C T cell subset, CD4+ or CD8+ T cells, or bulk PBMC T cells (not recorded which). This clonotype was sampled from a man in his late teens or twenties in good health. This chain links TRBV12-5 with TRBJ2-2; TCRdb returns TRBD2, unconfirmable since there is no DNA. CDR3 protein: CASGFTGTSGIPSLGELFF.